These 12 T cell receptor beta chains were all obtained from the same sample, sequenced in a study of blood T cells in healthy people across ages. The use of a sample-barcoded 5' primer and a J-beta primer mix characterized a second PCR of 7 to 11 cycles. TCRdb reanalysed the 5' RACE reads using MiXCR and keeps one entry per CDR3 protein. The data hold 1.5 million to 2 million distinct CDR3 sequences, with 28% observed a single time. The sequenced material came from blood. The source is a woman aged 30 to 39 in good health.

This clonotype was counted a few times. The rearrangement uses TRBV12-3 or TRBV12-4 and TRBJ1-2, with D tentatively TRBD1 (6 bases). This CDR3 contains 13 residues. V was clipped by 7 bases and J by 4 bases, with 13 bases between them. DNA of the CDR3: TGTGCCAGCACCTATGGGGGGGCCTATGGCTACACCTTC. Translation: CASTYGGAYGYTF.

In this sample, this clonotype turned up a few times. The V gene is TRBV11-2, the J gene TRBJ2-7; perhaps D is TRBD1 or TRBD2 (5 bases each). V was trimmed by 6 bases and J by 5 bases, leaving 14 bases between them. CDR3 size: 13 residues. Germline CDR1 and CDR2: SGHAT and FQNNGV. Here the CDR3 DNA reads TGTGCCAGCAGTCGGGGCCTTAGGGACGAGCAGTACTTC. Translated: CASSRGLRDEQYF. Full variable domain (remainder filled in from reference TRBV11-2 and TRBJ2-7): EAGVAQSPRYKIIEKRQSVAFWCNPISGHATLYWYQQILGQGPKLLIQFQNNGVVDDSQLPKDRFSAERLKGVDSTLKIQPAKLEDSAVYLCASSRGLRDEQYFGPGTRLTVT.

The gene calls are TRBV28 and TRBJ2-7; 7 nucleotides agree with TRBD1. Germline V gene sequence: CDR1 MDHEN, CDR2 SYDVKM. The CDR3 is 15 residues long. V shed 6 bases and J 2 bases; nucleotides not matched to a gene: 10. The CDR3 bases are TGTGCCAGCAGCCGAGGGGGCGCGGGTACCTACGAGCAGTACTTC. Translated, it gives CASSRGGAGTYEQYF.

This clonotype was detected ten times or more. The rearrangement uses TRBV12-3 or TRBV12-4 and TRBJ1-2; TRBD1 matches at 7 bases. Germline trimming cut 6 bases from V and 6 bases from J; bases unmatched to any gene: 7. This CDR3 has 13 amino acids. The DNA of the CDR3 is TGTGCCAGCAGCCCGGACAGGTTGGATGGCTACACCTTC. Its translation: CASSPDRLDGYTF.

In this sample, this clonotype turned up a few times. The chain carries TRBV28 and TRBJ1-2; D is unresolved. This CDR3 has 15 residues. The germline gives CDR1 MDHEN, CDR2 SYDVKM. The V end was cut by 6 bases, the J end by 8 bases, with 22 bases between. The CDR3 is CASSRLTIAAYGYTF. CDR3 nucleotide sequence: TGTGCCAGCAGCCGACTGACGATTGCCGCTTACGGCTACACCTTC.

This clonotype was counted at least ten times. V is TRBV29-1 and J is TRBJ1-2, with D unresolved. CDR3 size: 12 residues. Germline V gene lookup returns CDR1 SQVTM and CDR2 ANQGSEA. Trimming left V 3 bases short and J 2 bases short, with 7 bases between. CDR3 protein: CSVDGLNYGYTF. In DNA form, the CDR3 reads TGCAGCGTTGACGGCCTCAACTATGGCTACACCTTC.

The chain couples TRBV28 to TRBJ2-7; 7 bases match TRBD1. Germline assignment: CDR1 MDHEN and CDR2 SYDVKM. V lost 5 bases, J lost 3 bases, and 13 bases stayed unmatched. The CDR3 is 16 amino acids. CDR3 sequence (DNA): TGTGCCAGCAGTACCTTTTACCGGGACAGTAACTACGAGCAGTACTTC. Protein sequence: CASSTFYRDSNYEQYF.

This clonotype was seen repeatedly, ten times or more. The rearrangement links TRBV7-9 to TRBJ2-7, with D unclear. CDR3 length: 12 residues. V dropped 8 bases and J dropped 1 base, with 9 bases sitting between them. The germline CDR1 and CDR2 sequences are SEHNR and FQNEAQ (reference sequence). CDR3 region: CASEKESYEQYF. In nucleotides, the CDR3 is TGTGCCAGCGAAAAGGAATCCTACGAGCAGTACTTC.

This clonotype was recorded many times. The rearrangement links TRBV20-1 to TRBJ2-1; 7 bases match TRBD2. CDR3 size: 13 residues. J was trimmed by 12 bases and V by 3 bases; bases with no gene match: 11. The germline V gene has CDR1 DFQATT and CDR2 SNEGSKA (reference sequence). The CDR3 DNA is TGCAGTGCTAGTCCAAAAGCGGGGAGTGGGCAGTTCTTC. Protein product: CSASPKAGSGQFF.

This clonotype came up a few times. V is TRBV28 and J is TRBJ2-1; 10 positions agree with TRBD1. The germline V gene encodes CDR1 MDHEN and CDR2 SYDVKM. J was trimmed by 3 bases and V by 1 base; bases with no gene match: 3. The CDR3 has 16 residues. The CDR3 DNA reads TGTGCCAGCAGTTTATCCGGGACAGGGGTCTACAATGAGCAGTTCTTC. It is translated as CASSLSGTGVYNEQFF.

Comments on this clonotype: A much more abundant neighbour one base away suggests this may be a read error. The chain uses TRBV12-3 or TRBV12-4 and TRBJ2-1; D remains ambiguous. The CDR3 covers 14 residues. V lost 5 bases, J lost 10 bases, and 18 bases lay in between. This CDR3 is CASSTSQVSYEQFF. The CDR3 DNA sequence: TGTGCCAGCAGTACGTCCCAGGTCTCCTACGAGCAGTTCTTC.

This clonotype appeared a few times. This chain uses TRBV13 with TRBJ2-5; D ambiguous. CDR3 length equals 12 residues. The V end lost 2 bases, the J end lost 13 bases, and 14 bases lay between the germline ends. Germline V gene data show CDR1 as PRHDT and CDR2 as FYEKMQ (reference sequence). CDR3 nucleotide sequence: TGTGCCAGCAGCTTACGACAACATCACCGGTACTTC. Translated: CASSLRQHHRYF.